This T cell receptor beta chain was captured in a study of control samples from healthy donors and cancer patients (dated by TCRdb to about 2020). CDR1 and CDR2 were assigned from the germline V gene as MDHEN and SYDVKM. The V end loses 7 bases and the J end loses 7 bases, and a stretch of 8 bases separates them. Its CDR3 holds 12 amino acids, cysteine through phenylalanine. The kept DNA is CDR3 alone, 36 bases in frame from the first base. Remarks on this clone: No antigen is known for it. No much larger clonotype is one base removed from it; base qualities were not supplied.

Preparation of the library involved the immunoSEQ multiplex PCR assay. This is the immuneACCESS table as TCRdb keeps it, with only in-frame sequences that have V and J called. A part of the clones is gone; compared with another copy, unresolved V genes explain less than half, and the rest is unexplained. The sample records around 84,000 clones, roughly 89% of which are singletons. The ten largest make up roughly 14% of the sample. This receptor chain uses TRBV28 and TRBJ1-6; the D gene lacks a confident call. This receptor was taken from a man in his thirties or forties in good health. Sequencing was done on a sample of blood. The base sequence is TGTGCCAGCACTAAGATGAATTCACCCCTCCACTTT. The translation is CASTKMNSPLHF. The full variable domain, with segments outside the CDR3 supplied by the reference TRBV28 and TRBJ1-6 proteins, appears as DVKVTQSSRYLVKRTGEKVFLECVQDMDHENMFWYRQDPGLGLRLIYFSYDVKMKEKGDIPEGYSVSREKKERFSLILESASTNQTSMYLCASTKMNSPLHFGNGTRLTVT.